One sample yielded the 32 T cell receptor beta chains listed below, sequenced in a study of OX40 agonist ivuxolimab in advanced cancers. Libraries came from the immunoSEQ multiplex PCR assay. Imported from immuneACCESS, the table was reduced by TCRdb to in-frame sequences with V and J called. These copies leave out some clones; in studies compared against another copy, an unresolved V gene accounts for under half, and the cause of the remainder is not known. The sample table holds roughly 64,000 clones, of which approximately 78% were seen once. The ten largest clones represent roughly 5.1% of the sample. The source was CD4+ or CD8+ T cells sorted from blood, collected in a trial of the OX40 agonist ivuxolimab. The receptors shown here come from an adult with an advanced solid tumor such as melanoma, head and neck, liver or kidney cancer.

The genes are TRBV11-2 and TRBJ1-2; D perhaps matches TRBD1 (6 bases). Between the trimmed V and J ends, which lost 4 bases and 2 bases, there was a span of 17 bases. The CDR3 spans 16 residues. Germline values: CDR1 SGHAT, CDR2 FQNNGV. The CDR3 nucleotides read TGTGCCAGCAGCTCCGTAGGGGGGGCGACGAACTATGGCTACACCTTC. Its translation is CASSSVGGATNYGYTF. The full variable domain, in which reference TRBV11-2 and TRBJ1-2 provide the parts outside the CDR3, is EAGVAQSPRYKIIEKRQSVAFWCNPISGHATLYWYQQILGQGPKLLIQFQNNGVVDDSQLPKDRFSAERLKGVDSTLKIQPAKLEDSAVYLCASSSVGGATNYGYTFGSGTRLTVV.

This chain's CDR3 is CASSLDGGNTIYF. The CDR3 DNA reads as TGCGCCAGCAGCTTGGATGGCGGAAACACCATATATTTT. The rearrangement uses TRBV5-1 and TRBJ1-3; no clear D. Trimming shortened V by 0 bases and J by 4 bases, and 5 bases separated the two germline ends. CDR3 length: 13 residues. Germline V gives CDR1 SGHRS, CDR2 YFSETQ.

V usage is TRBV19 and J usage is TRBJ1-4, with 9 bases matching TRBD1. V was clipped by 4 bases and J by 8 bases; unmatched bases: 17. This CDR3 is built from 18 residues. The germline V gene encodes CDR1 LNHDA and CDR2 SQIVND (reference sequence). The CDR3 protein is CASSSDPGQGTGEEKLFF. In nucleotides, the CDR3 is TGTGCCAGTAGTAGTGATCCGGGACAGGGTACGGGTGAGGAAAAACTGTTTTTT.

The chain is built from TRBV6-1 and TRBJ1-5; maybe TRBD1 (6 bases). The CDR3 spans 15 residues. V lost 3 bases and J 1 base, leaving 10 bases between the germline ends. Per germline, CDR1 MNHNS and CDR2 SASEGT. CDR3 DNA: TGTGCCAGCAGTGAGGCAGGGGCGAGCAATCAGCCCCAGCATTTT. It translates to CASSEAGASNQPQHF.

As concerns this clone: One end of the junction does not line up with germline, which may come from a read error. The chain joins TRBV7-7 to TRBJ2-3; tentative D call: TRBD1 (5 bases). In germline, CDR1 is SSHAT, CDR2 FNYEAQ (reference sequence). The CDR3 contains 13 residues. CDR3 nucleotides: TGTGCTAGCAGCACGACCAGGGCCGCTACGCAGTATTTT. It encodes CASSTTRAATQYF.

The V and J genes are TRBV11-1 and TRBJ2-7; the D call may be TRBD1 or TRBD2 (6 bases each). Germline V gene lookup returns CDR1 SGHAT and CDR2 FQDESV (reference sequence). Trimming removed 7 bases at V and 1 base at J, with 26 bases between. The CDR3 covers 18 residues. The CDR3 nucleotides read TGTGCCAGCACCCGGGGGCCCGCGAGTTCTACCCAATCCTACGAGCAGTACTTC. Translation: CASTRGPASSTQSYEQYF. Supplemented by reference TRBV11-1 and TRBJ2-7, the full variable domain reads EAEVAQSPRYKITEKSQAVAFWCDPISGHATLYWYRQILGQGPELLVQFQDESVVDDSQLPKDRFSAERLKGVDSTLKIQPAELGDSAMYLCASTRGPASSTQSYEQYFGPGTRLTVT.

The rearrangement joins TRBV7-9 to TRBJ2-7, with TRBD1 matching over 7 bases. Unmatched junction bases numbered 10, after V lost 5 bases and J lost 0 bases. The CDR3 consists of 16 residues. From germline, CDR1 is SEHNR and CDR2 FQNEAQ (reference sequence). The CDR3 nucleotides are TGTGCCAGCAGCCCTTGGGGCCGGACAGGCTCCTACGAGCAGTACTTC. It yields the protein CASSPWGRTGSYEQYF.

The chain recombines TRBV5-1 with TRBJ1-5, with TRBD1 matching 8 bases. J was trimmed by 6 bases and V by 2 bases; bases with no gene match: 7. This CDR3 contains 15 residues. CDR1 and CDR2 (germline): SGHRS, YFSETQ. The DNA for the CDR3 is TGCGCCAGCAGCTTTTTGACAGGGGCAGGTCAGCCCCAGCATTTT. Residues: CASSFLTGAGQPQHF.

The chain couples TRBV5-1 to TRBJ1-6; TRBD1 matches 7 bases. Per the germline V gene, CDR1 is SGHRS and CDR2 is YFSETQ. This CDR3 contains 14 residues. V lost 3 bases to trimming and J lost 6 bases; unmatched junction nucleotides: 3. The CDR3 region is CASSSQGINSPLHF. The DNA for the CDR3 is TGCGCCAGCAGCTCACAGGGGATTAATTCACCCCTCCACTTT.

This clone has just one count. The rearrangement uses TRBV7-3 and TRBJ1-1, with D possibly being TRBD1 (6 bases). The CDR3 covers 15 residues. Trimming removed 4 bases from V and 1 base from J, with 13 bases in between. Germline CDR1 is SGHTA and CDR2 is FQGTGA. For the CDR3, the DNA is TGTGCCAGCAGCTCGTCCGGGACATCGAACACTGAAGCTTTCTTT. Translated, it gives CASSSSGTSNTEAFF.

The chain carries TRBV6-1 and TRBJ1-1; D gene uncertain. The ends were cut back, 4 bases at V and 2 bases at J, with 8 bases in the middle. Germline CDR1 is MNHNS and CDR2 is SASEGT. The CDR3 extends over 13 amino acids. CDR3 sequence reads: CASSVDLNTEAFF. CDR3 sequence (DNA): TGTGCCAGCAGTGTTGATCTTAACACTGAAGCTTTCTTT.

The chain employs TRBV5-4 and TRBJ2-1; TRBD2 matches 11 bases. Germline V gene sequence: CDR1 SGHNT, CDR2 YYREEE (reference sequence). The length of the CDR3 is 15 residues. J lost 9 bases, V lost 3 bases, and 8 bases had no gene match. This CDR3 reads CASSYTSGRGGEQFF. The DNA of the CDR3 is TGTGCCAGCAGCTACACTAGCGGGAGAGGGGGTGAGCAGTTCTTC.

The DNA of the CDR3 is TGTGCCAGCACCAGTTTAGCGGGGGGTTACAATGAGCAGTTCTTC. This codes for CASTSLAGGYNEQFF. The chain uses TRBV2 and TRBJ2-1; 10 positions match TRBD2. J lost 4 bases, V lost 7 bases, and 7 bases had no gene match. CDR3 length: 15 residues. CDR1 and CDR2 (germline): SNHLY, FYNNEI.

The V call is TRBV10-3, the J call TRBJ2-3, with a weak D call TRBD2 (7 bases). Trimming left V 3 bases short and J 0 bases short, with 19 bases between. Germline CDR1 ENHRY, CDR2 SYGVKD. The CDR3 spans 18 residues. In nucleotides, the CDR3 is TGTGCCATCAGTGAACTCACCAAGGGGGGGCCGAGCACAGATACGCAGTATTTT. Translating gives CAISELTKGGPSTDTQYF.

The rearrangement uses TRBV5-1 and TRBJ2-3; 8 positions agree with TRBD1. The trim removed 0 bases at V and 7 bases at J, leaving 7 bases unmatched. The germline gives CDR1 SGHRS, CDR2 YFSETQ. The CDR3 spans 15 residues. The CDR3 spells CASSLGQGTENTQYF. The CDR3 coding sequence is TGCGCCAGCAGCTTGGGACAGGGGACTGAGAATACGCAGTATTTT.

Relative to its sample, this clone is medium-sized. This chain links TRBV14 with TRBJ2-1, with TRBD1 matching 11 bases. With 4 bases clipped from V and 5 bases from J, the junction kept 7 bases outside the gene matches. CDR1 and CDR2 from the germline V gene are SGHDN and FVKESK. The CDR3 contains 16 residues. The CDR3 coding sequence is TGTGCCAGCAGCCGTATTCCGGGACAGGGGGACAATGAGCAGTTCTTC. Amino acid sequence: CASSRIPGQGDNEQFF.

The genes are TRBV19 and TRBJ1-1; no definite D call. V was trimmed by 4 bases and J by 0 bases, leaving 6 bases between them. This CDR3 comprises 13 residues. CDR1 LNHDA and CDR2 SQIVND come from the germline V gene (reference sequence). CDR3 in DNA: TGTGCCAGTAGTAGTTCGGTGAACACTGAAGCTTTCTTT. It yields the protein CASSSSVNTEAFF. Supplemented by reference TRBV19 and TRBJ1-1, the full variable domain reads DGGITQSPKYLFRKEGQNVTLSCEQNLNHDAMYWYRQDPGQGLRLIYYSQIVNDFQKGDIAEGYSVSREKKESFPLTVTSAQKNPTAFYLCASSSSVNTEAFFGQGTRLTVV.

The gene calls are TRBV11-2 and TRBJ1-4; 9 nucleotides agree with TRBD1. The CDR3 is 14 amino acids. Looked up from germline, CDR1 is SGHAT and CDR2 is FQNNGV. V trimming: 1 base; J trimming: 7 bases; junction bases outside the gene matches: 1. The CDR3 DNA reads as TGTGCCAGCAGCTTAGGGGGACAGGGTGAAAAACTGTTTTTT. Its translation is CASSLGGQGEKLFF.

The rearrangement uses TRBV27 and TRBJ1-5, with D perhaps TRBD1 (5 bases). V lost 6 bases and J 4 bases, leaving 10 bases between the germline ends. Germline V gene data show CDR1 as MNHEY and CDR2 as SMNVEV (reference sequence). This CDR3 spans 13 amino acids. This chain's CDR3 is CASRKTANQPQHF. The CDR3 DNA follows: TGTGCCAGCAGGAAGACAGCTAATCAGCCCCAGCATTTT.

In its sample, this clone was seen a few times. The chain couples TRBV6-5 to TRBJ1-1, with 7 bases aligning to TRBD1. Germline lookup yields CDR1 MNHEY and CDR2 SVGAGI. The CDR3 runs 15 residues. Losses at the gene ends were 6 bases for V and 1 base for J; bases not matched to a gene: 8. The CDR3 loop is CASREAGTENTEAFF. CDR3 DNA: TGTGCCAGCAGGGAGGCCGGGACAGAGAACACTGAAGCTTTCTTT.

The CDR3 loop is CASSLNGNYEQYF. The DNA for the CDR3 is TGTGCCAGCAGCTTAAACGGGAACTACGAGCAGTACTTC. The gene calls are TRBV11-2 and TRBJ2-7, with a possible D match to TRBD2 (5 bases). CDR3 size: 13 residues. Trimming took 2 bases from V and 3 from J, leaving 8 bases between them. The germline V gene has CDR1 SGHAT and CDR2 FQNNGV. The full variable domain, its missing parts supplied by reference TRBV11-2 and TRBJ2-7, is EAGVAQSPRYKIIEKRQSVAFWCNPISGHATLYWYQQILGQGPKLLIQFQNNGVVDDSQLPKDRFSAERLKGVDSTLKIQPAKLEDSAVYLCASSLNGNYEQYFGPGTRLTVT.

This clone was seen a few times. The V gene is TRBV4-2, the J gene TRBJ1-2; the match to TRBD1 covers 7 bases. Germline V gene data show CDR1 as LGHNA and CDR2 as YNFKEQ. V shed 2 bases, J shed 8 bases, and the junction held 5 bases outside the gene matches. The CDR3 totals 13 residues. The CDR3 DNA reads TGTGCCAGCAGCCAATCGACAGGGACGGGCTACACCTTC. Translation: CASSQSTGTGYTF.

The genes are TRBV7-3 and TRBJ2-6; D is unclear. With 0 bases removed from V and 0 bases from J, the gap between germline ends came to 15 bases. CDR1 and CDR2 (germline): SGHTA, FQGTGA. This CDR3 is built from 19 residues. The CDR3 sequence: CASSLTTRTTSSGANVLTF. In DNA, the CDR3 is TGTGCCAGCAGCTTAACGACGCGGACGACAAGCTCTGGGGCCAACGTCCTGACTTTC.

This clone has more than one count but fewer than ten. The genes are TRBV6-4 and TRBJ2-3; a possible D gene is TRBD2 (6 bases). CDR3 length: 15 amino acids. V shed 4 bases and J shed 3 bases, with 14 bases lying between them. Germline CDR1 reads MRHNA; CDR2 reads SNTAGT. For the CDR3, the DNA is TGTGCCAGCAGTGCCCTTGGCGGGGCGACAGATACGCAGTATTTT. It codes for CASSALGGATDTQYF.

This clone was seen only once. The genes are TRBV7-8 and TRBJ1-3; D remains ambiguous. V lost 2 bases and J lost 2, with 10 bases in between. The length of the CDR3 is 15 residues. Germline loops: CDR1 SGHVS, CDR2 FQNEAQ. This CDR3 reads CASSLHLPAGNTIYF. DNA of the CDR3: TGTGCCAGCAGCTTACATCTTCCGGCTGGAAACACCATATATTTT.

V is TRBV5-1 and J is TRBJ2-5, with D perhaps given as TRBD1 or TRBD2 (5 bases each). This CDR3 is 14 amino acids long. Germline V gene lookup returns CDR1 SGHRS and CDR2 YFSETQ. The V gene lost 3 bases and the J gene lost 2 bases, with 11 bases spanning the gap. The chain's CDR3 is CASSSGTPQETQYF. The DNA of the CDR3 is TGCGCCAGCAGCTCCGGGACGCCACAAGAGACCCAGTACTTC.

The chain recombines TRBV7-8 with TRBJ2-2; tentatively, D is TRBD1 or TRBD2 (5 bases each). The V end was cut by 7 bases, the J end by 5 bases, with 20 bases between. Germline V gene data show CDR1 as SGHVS and CDR2 as FQNEAQ. The CDR3 runs 16 residues. CDR3 region: CASTTSGTLGTGELFF. CDR3 sequence (DNA): TGTGCCAGCACCACTTCCGGGACCCTTGGAACCGGGGAGCTGTTTTTT.

This clone was counted a few times. This chain connects TRBV11-2 to TRBJ2-7; 9 bases align to TRBD1. This CDR3 comprises 15 residues. Germline CDR1 SGHAT, CDR2 FQNNGV. V shed 4 bases and J 3 bases; nucleotides not matched to a gene: 7. The CDR3 sequence: CASSSIRDRDYEQYF. CDR3 sequence (DNA): TGTGCCAGCAGCTCAATCCGGGACAGGGACTACGAGCAGTACTTC.

The gene calls are TRBV4-1 and TRBJ2-5, with TRBD2 as a possible D gene (6 bases). The CDR3 spans 14 residues. Germline values: CDR1 MGHRA, CDR2 YSYEKL. Trimming took off 4 bases at V and 5 bases at J, with 14 bases between the two ends. The CDR3 nucleotides read TGCGCCAGCAGCCTCGGGTCCGCGGGGGAGACCCAGTACTTC. Translating it yields CASSLGSAGETQYF.

The chain uses TRBV30 and TRBJ2-7, with 10 bases lining up with TRBD2. This CDR3 region has 15 residues. In germline, CDR1 is GTSNPN, CDR2 SVGIG (reference sequence). The J segment lost 0 bases and the V segment lost 2 bases, leaving 4 bases of the junction unmatched. For the CDR3, the DNA is TGTGCCTGGAGTCCGCTAGCGGGGGTCTCCTACGAGCAGTACTTC. It is translated as CAWSPLAGVSYEQYF. Full variable domain (rest looked up from reference TRBV30 and TRBJ2-7): SQTIHQWPATLVQPVGSPLSLECTVEGTSNPNLYWYRQAAGRGLQLLFYSVGIGQISSEVPQNLSASRPQDRQFILSSKKLLLSDSGFYLCAWSPLAGVSYEQYFGPGTRLTVT.

The chain couples TRBV7-9 to TRBJ2-1; 8 nucleotides align to TRBD2. The germline gives CDR1 SEHNR, CDR2 FQNEAQ (reference sequence). The junction had 5 bases not matched to a gene; V was cut back by 6 bases and J by 4 bases. This CDR3 region has 14 residues. This CDR3 reads CASSPGGQYNEQFF. DNA of the CDR3: TGTGCCAGCAGTCCGGGGGGGCAATACAATGAGCAGTTCTTC.

This chain connects TRBV7-9 to TRBJ2-3; D may be TRBD2 (6 bases). Germline CDR1 SEHNR, CDR2 FQNEAQ (reference sequence). This CDR3 is 15 amino acids long. Trimming took off 1 base at V and 2 bases at J, with 10 bases between the two ends. CDR3 amino acids: CASSLEVADTDTQYF. For the CDR3, the DNA is TGTGCCAGCAGCTTAGAGGTAGCGGACACAGATACGCAGTATTTT. The whole variable domain, filled in from reference TRBV7-9 and TRBJ2-3, reads DTGVSQNPRHKITKRGQNVTFRCDPISEHNRLYWYRQTLGQGPEFLTYFQNEAQLEKSRLLSDRFSAERPKGSFSTLEIQRTEQGDSAMYLCASSLEVADTDTQYFGPGTRLTVL.